The rows below give T cell receptor beta chains drawn from one sample of a study of cytomegalovirus exposure and HLA in healthy donors. Generated by immunoSEQ multiplex PCR, the TCRdb table keeps only in-frame clones and is missing some. The sample consists of approximately 100,000 clones, approximately 80% of them appearing once. Sequenced: PBMCs. These receptors all come from a female donor in good health and CMV-seronegative. The CDR3 runs from the conserved cysteine through the conserved F or W. The D gene is left open where the match is weak. Only some rows state a clone size, as once, few, many or a class for expanded clones.

size: NA; length: 12; J: TRBJ1-2; V: TRBV30; D: TRBD1; CDR3: CAWTPTGIGYTF; DNA: TGTGCCTGGACACCGACAGGGATTGGCTACACCTTC
size: once; length: 15; J: TRBJ2-7; V: TRBV6-1; D: TRBD2; CDR3: CASSPLAGASYEQYF; DNA: TGTGCCAGCAGCCCCTTAGCGGGGGCCTCCTACGAGCAGTACTTC
size: once; length: 11; J: TRBJ1-3; V: TRBV30; D: NA; CDR3: CAWSGGSTIYF; DNA: TGTGCCTGGAGCGGGGGGAGCACCATATATTTT
size: NA; length: 16; J: TRBJ2-5; V: TRBV5-4; D: TRBD2; CDR3: CASSLVTGLPSGTQYF; DNA: TGTGCCAGCAGCTTGGTGACGGGACTACCGAGTGGGACCCAGTACTTC
size: few; length: 14; J: TRBJ2-7; V: TRBV5-4; D: TRBD2; CDR3: CASSPGRGTYEQYF; DNA: TGTGCCAGCAGCCCCGGGAGGGGAACCTACGAGCAGTACTTC
size: NA; length: 16; J: TRBJ2-5; V: TRBV13; D: NA; CDR3: CASRESGRGSQETQYF; DNA: TGTGCCAGCAGGGAAAGTGGTCGGGGTAGCCAAGAGACCCAGTACTTC
size: few; length: 12; J: TRBJ2-3; V: TRBV7-6; D: NA; CDR3: CASSLLTDTQYF; DNA: TGTGCCAGCAGCTTACTAACAGATACGCAGTATTTT
size: NA; length: 16; J: TRBJ2-7; V: TRBV7-2; D: TRBD2; CDR3: CASSLARTSNVYEQYF; DNA: TGTGCCAGCAGCTTAGCCCGGACTAGCAATGTCTACGAGCAGTACTTC
size: few; length: 14; J: TRBJ2-1; V: TRBV7-3; D: NA; CDR3: CASSLRGGDNEQFF; DNA: TGTGCCAGCAGCTTACGAGGGGGGGACAATGAGCAGTTCTTC
size: NA; length: 16; J: TRBJ1-3; V: TRBV29-1; D: TRBD1; CDR3: CSVEGRDRSSGNTIYF; DNA: TGCAGCGTTGAAGGCCGGGACAGGAGCTCTGGAAACACCATATATTTT
size: NA; length: 16; J: TRBJ2-3; V: TRBV5-1; D: TRBD1; CDR3: CASSLAGDRAIDTQYF; DNA: TGCGCCAGCAGCTTGGCCGGGGACAGGGCCATAGATACGCAGTATTTT
size: NA; length: 16; J: TRBJ2-1; V: TRBV11-2; D: NA; CDR3: CASSQFQRLSASEQFF; DNA: TGTGCCAGCAGTCAATTCCAGCGGCTAAGCGCGAGTGAGCAGTTCTTC
size: NA; length: 13; J: TRBJ2-7; V: TRBV7-9; D: NA; CDR3: CSSSLSRVREQYF; DNA: TGTTCCAGCAGCCTAAGTCGGGTGCGCGAGCAGTACTTC
size: few; length: 13; J: TRBJ1-1; V: TRBV5-6; D: NA; CDR3: CASSKQGSTEAFF; DNA: TGTGCCAGCAGCAAACAGGGTAGTACTGAAGCTTTCTTT
size: once; length: 15; J: TRBJ1-2; V: TRBV6-1; D: NA; CDR3: CASRKTGTHNYGYTF; DNA: TGTGCCAGCCGTAAAACAGGGACCCATAACTATGGCTACACCTTC
size: NA; length: 15; J: TRBJ1-3; V: TRBV9; D: NA; CDR3: CASSVDIRGRNTIYF; DNA: TGTGCCAGCAGCGTAGATATTCGTGGGCGAAACACCATATATTTT
size: few; length: 14; J: TRBJ1-2; V: TRBV2; D: TRBD1; CDR3: CASSLQPGQGGNTF; DNA: TGTGCCAGCAGCTTACAACCGGGACAGGGGGGGAACACCTTC
size: NA; length: 15; J: TRBJ2-1; V: TRBV10-1; D: NA; CDR3: CASRGGQGEDNEQFF; DNA: TGCGCCAGCAGGGGGGGGCAGGGAGAAGACAATGAGCAGTTCTTC
size: NA; length: 15; J: TRBJ1-6; V: TRBV19; D: NA; CDR3: CASTQDRTGTSPLHF; DNA: TGTGCCAGTACTCAAGATCGTACAGGGACTTCACCCCTCCACTTT
size: few; length: 13; J: TRBJ1-1; V: TRBV10-2; D: TRBD1; CDR3: CASRGQALDEAFF; DNA: TGCGCCAGCAGAGGACAGGCGTTGGATGAAGCTTTCTTT
size: NA; length: 15; J: TRBJ2-3; V: TRBV6-5; D: TRBD1; CDR3: CASSQGQGITDTQYF; DNA: TGTGCCAGCAGCCAAGGACAGGGGATCACAGATACGCAGTATTTT
size: NA; length: 16; J: TRBJ1-1; V: TRBV19; D: NA; CDR3: CASRMRTEKGNTEAFF; DNA: TGTGCCAGTAGAATGAGGACAGAGAAGGGGAACACTGAAGCTTTCTTT
size: NA; length: 16; J: TRBJ2-5; V: TRBV19; D: TRBD2; CDR3: CASSRTGLEDQETQYF; DNA: TGTGCCAGTAGCCGCACGGGACTAGAGGATCAAGAGACCCAGTACTTC
size: few; length: 13; J: TRBJ2-7; V: TRBV5-4; D: NA; CDR3: CASSPDNSYEQYF; DNA: TGTGCCAGCAGCCCGGACAACTCCTACGAGCAGTACTTC
size: NA; length: 14; J: TRBJ1-2; V: TRBV7-9; D: NA; CDR3: CASSSTGSDYGYTF; DNA: TGTGCCAGCAGCTCCACAGGGAGCGACTATGGCTACACCTTC
size: NA; length: 16; J: TRBJ1-4; V: TRBV5-1; D: TRBD1; CDR3: CASSLAPTGLNEKLFF; DNA: TGCGCCAGCAGCTTGGCCCCGACAGGGCTTAATGAAAAACTGTTTTTT
size: NA; length: 14; J: TRBJ1-3; V: TRBV19; D: NA; CDR3: CASSIRGIGNTIYF; DNA: TGTGCCAGTAGTATTCGGGGAATTGGAAACACCATATATTTT
size: NA; length: 18; J: TRBJ2-1; V: TRBV7-6; D: TRBD2; CDR3: CASSAGILAGAYYNEQFF; DNA: TGTGCCAGCAGCGCGGGGATTCTAGCGGGGGCCTACTACAATGAGCAGTTCTTC
size: NA; length: 18; J: TRBJ1-5; V: TRBV4-2; D: TRBD1; CDR3: CASSPTWDRAYSNQPQHF; DNA: TGTGCCAGCAGCCCAACCTGGGACAGAGCTTATAGCAATCAGCCCCAGCATTTT
size: NA; length: 12; J: TRBJ2-5; V: TRBV7-9; D: NA; CDR3: CASSLGDATQYF; DNA: TGTGCCAGCAGCTTGGGAGATGCGACCCAGTACTTC
size: NA; length: 13; J: TRBJ1-4; V: TRBV2; D: TRBD1; CDR3: CASSVRDREKLFF; DNA: TGTGCCAGCAGTGTCAGGGACAGGGAAAAACTGTTTTTT
size: NA; length: 16; J: TRBJ1-4; V: TRBV7-8; D: NA; CDR3: CASSFLFLDAREKLFF; DNA: TGTGCCAGCAGCTTTCTTTTCCTCGACGCGAGGGAAAAACTGTTTTTT
size: NA; length: 16; J: TRBJ1-6; V: TRBV12-5; D: TRBD1; CDR3: CASGLSRQGFNSPLHF; DNA: TGTGCTAGTGGCCTGAGTCGACAGGGTTTTAATTCACCCCTCCACTTT
size: NA; length: 15; J: TRBJ2-3; V: TRBV6-1; D: TRBD1; CDR3: CASSVQGTSTDTQYF; DNA: TGTGCCAGCAGTGTACAGGGGACCAGCACAGATACGCAGTATTTT
size: NA; length: 15; J: TRBJ2-7; V: TRBV5-1; D: NA; CDR3: CASSLVRQETYEQYF; DNA: TGCGCCAGCAGCTTGGTCCGGCAGGAAACCTACGAGCAGTACTTC
size: NA; length: 17; J: TRBJ2-7; V: TRBV11-2; D: TRBD1; CDR3: CASSLVGQGQGRARQYF; DNA: TGTGCCAGCAGCTTAGTGGGTCAGGGACAGGGTCGGGCCAGGCAGTACTTC
size: NA; length: 14; J: TRBJ2-1; V: TRBV11-2; D: NA; CDR3: CASSLGGNYNEQFF; DNA: TGTGCCAGCAGCTTAGGCGGGAACTACAATGAGCAGTTCTTC
size: NA; length: 20; J: TRBJ2-7; V: TRBV6-4; D: TRBD1; CDR3: CASSDSYGTGGPRGSYEQYF; DNA: TGTGCCAGCAGTGACTCTTACGGGACAGGGGGCCCCCGAGGCTCCTACGAGCAGTACTTC
size: NA; length: 15; J: TRBJ2-7; V: TRBV6-1; D: NA; CDR3: CASDPLESPVYEQYF; DNA: TGTGCCAGCGACCCCTTGGAGAGTCCCGTCTACGAGCAGTACTTC
size: NA; length: 16; J: TRBJ2-3; V: TRBV30; D: NA; CDR3: CAWSPLGLTSTDTQYF; DNA: TGTGCCTGGAGCCCCCTCGGCCTGACTAGCACAGATACGCAGTATTTT
size: once; length: 11; J: TRBJ2-3; V: TRBV7-9; D: TRBD1; CDR3: CASTRDRVLYF; DNA: TGTGCCAGCACTCGGGACAGAGTATTGTATTTT
size: NA; length: 15; J: TRBJ2-3; V: TRBV7-9; D: NA; CDR3: CASSPAQGGTDTQYF; DNA: TGTGCCAGCAGCCCGGCCCAGGGTGGCACAGATACGCAGTATTTT
size: NA; length: 12; J: TRBJ2-3; V: TRBV7-3; D: TRBD1; CDR3: CASSRDRDTQYF; DNA: TGTGCCAGCAGCCGGGACAGAGATACGCAGTATTTT
size: NA; length: 16; J: TRBJ2-7; V: TRBV7-9; D: TRBD1; CDR3: CASSPGVRTGDHKQYF; DNA: TGTGCCAGCAGCCCCGGGGTCCGGACAGGGGACCACAAGCAGTACTTC
size: NA; length: 15; J: TRBJ2-1; V: TRBV6-1; D: TRBD2; CDR3: CASSNSGTSIDEQFF; DNA: TGTGCCAGCAGTAATTCCGGGACTAGCATCGATGAGCAGTTCTTC
size: NA; length: 12; J: TRBJ2-5; V: TRBV19; D: NA; CDR3: CASSIAPETQYF; DNA: TGTGCCAGTAGTATAGCCCCGGAGACCCAGTACTTC
size: NA; length: 16; J: TRBJ1-2; V: TRBV19; D: TRBD1; CDR3: CASTNPAGTGVHGYTF; DNA: TGTGCCAGTACCAACCCCGCGGGGACAGGGGTTCATGGCTACACCTTC
size: NA; length: 15; J: TRBJ2-1; V: TRBV6-6; D: NA; CDR3: CASSVSRSSYNEQFF; DNA: TGTGCCAGCAGTGTTAGCCGAAGCTCCTACAATGAGCAGTTCTTC
size: NA; length: 13; J: TRBJ2-1; V: TRBV7-7; D: TRBD2; CDR3: CASRGRGAVPQFF; DNA: TGTGCCAGCCGGGGGCGGGGGGCTGTCCCCCAGTTCTTC
size: few; length: 13; J: TRBJ2-1; V: TRBV6-1; D: NA; CDR3: CATWGPVTNEQFF; DNA: TGTGCTACATGGGGGCCGGTAACCAATGAGCAGTTCTTC
size: NA; length: 14; J: TRBJ2-7; V: TRBV11-1; D: TRBD1; CDR3: CASSPLGQSYEQYF; DNA: TGTGCCAGCAGCCCTTTGGGACAGAGCTACGAGCAGTACTTC
size: NA; length: 17; J: TRBJ2-7; V: TRBV7-8; D: NA; CDR3: CASSLEAGRAPSYEQYF; DNA: TGTGCCAGCAGCTTAGAAGCAGGTCGAGCCCCCTCCTACGAGCAGTACTTC
size: few; length: 15; J: TRBJ2-1; V: TRBV6-1; D: TRBD2; CDR3: CASSGTSGGAAEQFF; DNA: TGTGCCAGCAGTGGAACTAGCGGGGGGGCCGCTGAGCAGTTCTTC
size: NA; length: 16; J: TRBJ2-2; V: TRBV27; D: NA; CDR3: CASRPRGHSNTGELFF; DNA: TGTGCCAGCAGACCCAGGGGACATTCGAACACCGGGGAGCTGTTTTTT
size: NA; length: 15; J: TRBJ1-1; V: TRBV4-1; D: NA; CDR3: CASSQGLGGLAEAFF; DNA: TGCGCCAGCAGCCAAGGTCTCGGGGGGCTGGCTGAAGCTTTCTTT
size: NA; length: 15; J: TRBJ1-2; V: TRBV28; D: TRBD1; CDR3: CASSLRQGERYGYTF; DNA: TGTGCCAGCAGTTTACGGCAGGGGGAAAGGTATGGCTACACCTTC
size: NA; length: 14; J: TRBJ2-2; V: TRBV30; D: NA; CDR3: CASQGGVRGGELFF; DNA: TGTGCCTCGCAGGGTGGTGTAAGAGGCGGGGAGCTGTTTTTT
size: few; length: 14; J: TRBJ2-7; V: TRBV7-9; D: NA; CDR3: CASSSPGRGHEQYF; DNA: TGTGCCAGCAGCTCCCCCGGCAGGGGCCACGAGCAGTACTTC